Listed here is a single T cell receptor beta chain. Its cognate antigen has yet to be identified. No much larger clone is present one base from it, and per-base qualities are unavailable. The data are from a study of T cell repertoires and HLA-DP antigens (dated by TCRdb to 2017 to 2018). The study in broad terms: An in vitro model of CD4+ T cell alloreactivity against allogeneic HLA-DP presented by transduced HeLa cells was used in the study. The two alloantigens modelled structurally similar versus dissimilar alloantigens, differing from self at one and ten to eleven peptide-binding groove amino acids, respectively. Of the three donors, two were male and one was female, and their ages ranged from the 18-to-29 age band up to the 60-to-69 age band. The average DNA input was roughly 210 ng for sorted CD137+CD4+ samples versus approximately 1,200 ng for pre-culture CD4+ samples. Paper-wide results and their limitations: Limitations were identified as the inclusion of only a few donors, the use of a non-physiological HeLa antigen-presenting system, and the use of total CD4+ responder cells. Sorted CD137+ cells showed similar clonality against both alloantigens, at 0.3 to 0.4, which was much higher than the approximately 0.037 seen in pre-culture samples. Clones undetected before culture had an average cumulative frequency of roughly 36% against one allele versus around 50% against the other. Separate analysis of naive and memory CD4+ repertoires was not performed.

Magnetic bead negative selection was used to isolate untouched CD4+ T cells from Ficoll-separated PBMC, with purity averaging nearly 98%. Using magnetic beads, untouched CD4+ T cells were isolated from Ficoll-separated PBMC at about 98% purity, with only negligible CD8+ contamination. Peripheral blood mononuclear cells came from the buffy coats of three healthy blood donors, who served as the study's donors. CMV seronegative status was shared by all three donors. The DNeasy Blood & Tissue Kit was used for extraction of genomic DNA. TCRB sequencing was performed on genomic DNA from sorted CD137+CD4+ cells and pre-culture CD4+ baseline samples from each subject. The immunoSEQ multiplex PCR, with forward primers for 54 TRBV segments and reverse primers for 13 TRBJ segments, was used to amplify TCRB CDR3 regions. For pre-culture CD4+ samples, sequencing was done at deep resolution with a target of about 200,000 T cell genomes. Sequencing of the amplicons on an Illumina HiSeq System generated 87 bp reads spanning the CDR3. Processing in the source paper ran as follows. Reads were corrected for PCR and sequencing errors, and CDR3 regions were defined by alignment to IMGT reference sequences. Synthetic template pools were used to estimate template counts and unique rearrangement counts. Clonality was computed as 1 minus Pielou's evenness. The Daley-Smith estimator was used to estimate richness. Morisita's index served as the measure of repertoire overlap. A clone counted as low-abundance if it appeared in cultured samples but went undetected in the pre-culture repertoire of the same donor. TCRdb carries this immuneACCESS record with in-frame sequences only. Its versions omit some clonotypes, under half of them owing to an unresolved V gene in the studies checked, with the rest unexplained. That table gives V, J and clone size, and the DNA gave D and trimming. This sample is represented by over 100,000 clones; nearly 95% of them were singletons. The top ten hold under 0.35% of the sample.

Specimen: CD4+ T cells from PBMCs. This receptor was identified in a woman aged 18 to 35 in good health and CMV-seronegative.

The CDR3 has the sequence CASSEWWTGWDQPQHF. Here is the DNA: TGCGCCAGCAGTGAGTGGTGGACAGGCTGGGATCAGCCCCAGCATTTT. The sequence joins TRBV10-1 to TRBJ1-5, with 7 bases in between that match TRBD1. Unmatched junction bases come to 8, with V trimmed by 1 base and J by 5 bases. The germline V gene (reference sequence) sets CDR1 to WNHNN and CDR2 to SYGVQD. The CDR3, from cysteine to phenylalanine, totals 16 residues. The retained sequence is limited to the CDR3, 48 bases, with the frame set at the first base.